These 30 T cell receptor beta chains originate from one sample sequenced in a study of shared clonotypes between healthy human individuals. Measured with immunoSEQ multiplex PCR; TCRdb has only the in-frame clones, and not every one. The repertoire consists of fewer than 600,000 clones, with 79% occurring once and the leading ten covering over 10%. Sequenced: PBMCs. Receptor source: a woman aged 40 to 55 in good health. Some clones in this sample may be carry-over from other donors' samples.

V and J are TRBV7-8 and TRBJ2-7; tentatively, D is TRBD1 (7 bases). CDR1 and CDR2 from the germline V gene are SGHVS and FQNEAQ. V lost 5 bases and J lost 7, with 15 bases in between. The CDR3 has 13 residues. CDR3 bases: TGTGCCAGCAGCGTAGACAGGGCGGGAGAGCAGTACTTC. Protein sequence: CASSVDRAGEQYF.

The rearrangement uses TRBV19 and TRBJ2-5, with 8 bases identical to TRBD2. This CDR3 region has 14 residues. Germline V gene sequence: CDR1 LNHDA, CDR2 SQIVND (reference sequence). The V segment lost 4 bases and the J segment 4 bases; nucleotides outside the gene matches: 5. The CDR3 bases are TGTGCCAGTAGTACAGTAGCGGGATTAGAGACCCAGTACTTC. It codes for CASSTVAGLETQYF.

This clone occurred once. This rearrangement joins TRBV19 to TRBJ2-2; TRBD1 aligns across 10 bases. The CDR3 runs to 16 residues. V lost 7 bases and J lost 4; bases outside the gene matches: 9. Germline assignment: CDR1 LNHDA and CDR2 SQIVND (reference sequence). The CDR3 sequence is CASKGGQGLRTGELFF. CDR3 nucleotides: TGTGCCAGTAAAGGGGGACAGGGGCTTCGCACCGGGGAGCTGTTTTTT.

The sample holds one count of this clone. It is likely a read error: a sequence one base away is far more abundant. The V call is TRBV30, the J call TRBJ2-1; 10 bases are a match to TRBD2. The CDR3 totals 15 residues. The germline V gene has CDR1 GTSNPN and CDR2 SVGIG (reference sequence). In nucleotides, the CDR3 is TGTGCCCGGAGTTCCGGGACTAGCGAGGGCGATGAGCAGTTCTTC. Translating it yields CARSSGTSEGDEQFF.

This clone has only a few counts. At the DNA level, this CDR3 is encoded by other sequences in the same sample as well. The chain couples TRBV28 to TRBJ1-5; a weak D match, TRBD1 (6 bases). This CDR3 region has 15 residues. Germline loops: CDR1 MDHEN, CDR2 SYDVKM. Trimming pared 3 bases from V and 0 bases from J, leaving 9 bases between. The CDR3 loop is CASSFGGASNQPQHF. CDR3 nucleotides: TGTGCCAGCAGTTTTGGGGGGGCTAGCAATCAGCCCCAGCATTTT.

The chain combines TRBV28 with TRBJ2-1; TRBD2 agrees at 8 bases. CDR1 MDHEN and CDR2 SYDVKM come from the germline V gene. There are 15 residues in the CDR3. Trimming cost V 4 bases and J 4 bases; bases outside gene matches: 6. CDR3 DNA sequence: TGTGCCAGCAGTTCCTCTAGCGGGTCTTACAATGAGCAGTTCTTC. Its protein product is CASSSSSGSYNEQFF.

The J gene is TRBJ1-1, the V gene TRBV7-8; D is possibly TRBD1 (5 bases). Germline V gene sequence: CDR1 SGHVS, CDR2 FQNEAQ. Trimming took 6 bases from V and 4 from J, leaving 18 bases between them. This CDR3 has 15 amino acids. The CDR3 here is CASSLPYGGSTEAFF. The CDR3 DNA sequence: TGTGCCAGCAGTTTACCATATGGGGGGAGCACTGAAGCTTTCTTT.

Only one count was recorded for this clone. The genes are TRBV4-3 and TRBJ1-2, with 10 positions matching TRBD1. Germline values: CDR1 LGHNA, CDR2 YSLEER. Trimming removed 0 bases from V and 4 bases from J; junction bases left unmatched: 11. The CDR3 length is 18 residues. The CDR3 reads CASSQDMGTGVRAYGYTF. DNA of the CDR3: TGCGCCAGCAGCCAAGATATGGGGACAGGGGTTCGCGCCTATGGCTACACCTTC.

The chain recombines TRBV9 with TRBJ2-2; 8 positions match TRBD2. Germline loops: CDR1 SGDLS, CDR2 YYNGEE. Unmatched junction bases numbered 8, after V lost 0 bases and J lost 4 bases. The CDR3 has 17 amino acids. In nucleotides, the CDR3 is TGTGCCAGCAGCGTAGCCGGGACTAGTTGGGTCACCGGGGAGCTGTTTTTT. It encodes CASSVAGTSWVTGELFF.

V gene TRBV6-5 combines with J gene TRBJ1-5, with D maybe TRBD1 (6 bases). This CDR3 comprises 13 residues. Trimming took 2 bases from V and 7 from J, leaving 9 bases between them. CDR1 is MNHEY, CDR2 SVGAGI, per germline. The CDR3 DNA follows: TGTGCCAGCAGTTACAACAGGGACCAGCCCCAGCATTTT. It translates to CASSYNRDQPQHF.

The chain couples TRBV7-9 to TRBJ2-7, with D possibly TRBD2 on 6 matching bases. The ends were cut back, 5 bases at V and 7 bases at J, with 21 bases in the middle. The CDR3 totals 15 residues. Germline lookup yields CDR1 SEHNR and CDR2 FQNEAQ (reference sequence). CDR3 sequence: CASSPHGGGSREQYF. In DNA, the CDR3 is TGTGCCAGCAGCCCCCATGGGGGAGGATCACGAGAGCAGTACTTC.

The chain's CDR3 is CASSFGRVGNNEQFF. The CDR3 DNA sequence: TGCGCCAGCAGCTTCGGCAGGGTAGGGAACAATGAGCAGTTCTTC. The chain joins TRBV5-1 to TRBJ2-1; possible D gene TRBD1, 5 bases. Trimming left V 2 bases short and J 5 bases short, with 14 bases between. The CDR3 length is 15 residues. Per the germline V gene, CDR1 is SGHRS and CDR2 is YFSETQ.

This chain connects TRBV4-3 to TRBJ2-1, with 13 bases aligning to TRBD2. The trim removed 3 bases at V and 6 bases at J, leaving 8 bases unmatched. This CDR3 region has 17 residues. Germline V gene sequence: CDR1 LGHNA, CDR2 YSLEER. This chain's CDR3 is CASSQGRTSGSLNEQFF. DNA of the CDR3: TGCGCCAGCAGCCAGGGCAGGACTAGCGGGAGTCTCAATGAGCAGTTCTTC.

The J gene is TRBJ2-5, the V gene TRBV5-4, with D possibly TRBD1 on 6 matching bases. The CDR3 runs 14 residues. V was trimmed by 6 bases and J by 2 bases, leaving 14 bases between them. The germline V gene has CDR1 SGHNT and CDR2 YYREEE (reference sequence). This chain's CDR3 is CASKKGHTQETQYF. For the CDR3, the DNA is TGTGCCAGCAAGAAGGGACACACACAAGAGACCCAGTACTTC.

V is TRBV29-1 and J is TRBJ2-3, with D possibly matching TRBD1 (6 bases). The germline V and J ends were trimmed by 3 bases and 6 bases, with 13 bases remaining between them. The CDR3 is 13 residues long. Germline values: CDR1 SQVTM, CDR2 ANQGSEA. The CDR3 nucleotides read TGCAGCGTTGAGTTACAGGGTTGGGATACGCAGTATTTT. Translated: CSVELQGWDTQYF.

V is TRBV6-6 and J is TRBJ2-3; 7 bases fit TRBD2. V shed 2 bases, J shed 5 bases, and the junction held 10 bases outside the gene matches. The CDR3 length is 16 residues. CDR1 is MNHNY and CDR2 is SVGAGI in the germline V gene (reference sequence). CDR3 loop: CASSYGRRERGDTQYF. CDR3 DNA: TGTGCCAGCAGTTACGGTAGGCGGGAGCGGGGAGATACGCAGTATTTT.

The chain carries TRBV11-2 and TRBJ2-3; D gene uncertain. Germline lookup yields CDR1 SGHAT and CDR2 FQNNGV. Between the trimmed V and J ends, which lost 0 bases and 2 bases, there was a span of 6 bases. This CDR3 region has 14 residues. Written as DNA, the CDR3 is TGTGCCAGCAGCTTAGATCAAGCCACAGATACGCAGTATTTT. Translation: CASSLDQATDTQYF.

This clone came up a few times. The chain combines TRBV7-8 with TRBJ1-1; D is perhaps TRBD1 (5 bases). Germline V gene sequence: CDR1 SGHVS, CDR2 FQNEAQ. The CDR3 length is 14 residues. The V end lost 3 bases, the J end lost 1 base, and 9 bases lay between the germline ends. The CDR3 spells CASSFTGPNTEAFF. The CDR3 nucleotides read TGTGCCAGCAGCTTTACAGGACCGAACACTGAAGCTTTCTTT.

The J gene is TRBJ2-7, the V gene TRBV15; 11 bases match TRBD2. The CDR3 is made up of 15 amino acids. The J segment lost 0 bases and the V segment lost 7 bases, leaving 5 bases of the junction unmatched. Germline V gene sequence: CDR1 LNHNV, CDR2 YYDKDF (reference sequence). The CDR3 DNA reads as TGTGCCACCACGGGACTAGCGGCCTCCTCCTACGAGCAGTACTTC. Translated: CATTGLAASSYEQYF. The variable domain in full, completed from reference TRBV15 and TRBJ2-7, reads DAMVIQNPRYQVTQFGKPVTLSCSQTLNHNVMYWYQQKSSQAPKLLFHYYDKDFNNEADTPDNFQSRRPNTSFCFLDIRSPGLGDTAMYLCATTGLAASSYEQYFGPGTRLTVT.

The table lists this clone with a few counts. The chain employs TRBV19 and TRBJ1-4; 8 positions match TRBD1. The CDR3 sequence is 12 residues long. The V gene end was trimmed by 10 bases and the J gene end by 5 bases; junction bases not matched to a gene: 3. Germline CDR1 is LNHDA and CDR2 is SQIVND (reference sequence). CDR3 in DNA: TGTGCCACCGGACAGGGCAATGAAAAACTGTTTTTT. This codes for CATGQGNEKLFF.

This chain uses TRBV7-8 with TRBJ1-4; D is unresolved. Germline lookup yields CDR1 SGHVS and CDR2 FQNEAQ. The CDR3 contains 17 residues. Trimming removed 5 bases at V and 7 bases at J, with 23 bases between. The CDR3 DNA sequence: TGTGCCAGCAGCCCGAAACACGCCGGGAATTCCCTTGAAAAACTGTTTTTT. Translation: CASSPKHAGNSLEKLFF.

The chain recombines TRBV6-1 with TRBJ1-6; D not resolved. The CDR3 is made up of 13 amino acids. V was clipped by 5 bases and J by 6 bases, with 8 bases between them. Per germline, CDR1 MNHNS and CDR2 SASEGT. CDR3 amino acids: CASSPGLNSPLHF. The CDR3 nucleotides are TGTGCCAGCAGTCCTGGTCTTAATTCACCCCTCCACTTT.

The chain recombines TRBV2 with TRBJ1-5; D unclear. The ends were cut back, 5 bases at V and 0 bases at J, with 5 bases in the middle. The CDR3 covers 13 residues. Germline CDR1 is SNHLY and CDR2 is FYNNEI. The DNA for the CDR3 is TGTGCCAGCAGTAGTAGTAGCAATCAGCCCCAGCATTTT. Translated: CASSSSSNQPQHF.

CDR3 protein: CASSSEREVQFF. As DNA, the CDR3 is TGCGCCAGCAGCTCTGAGAGGGAGGTGCAGTTCTTC. The J gene is TRBJ2-1, the V gene TRBV10-1; D possibly corresponds to TRBD2 (6 bases). Germline V gene sequence: CDR1 WNHNN, CDR2 SYGVQD (reference sequence). The V end lost 6 bases, the J end lost 12 bases, and 15 bases lay between the germline ends. This CDR3 spans 12 amino acids.

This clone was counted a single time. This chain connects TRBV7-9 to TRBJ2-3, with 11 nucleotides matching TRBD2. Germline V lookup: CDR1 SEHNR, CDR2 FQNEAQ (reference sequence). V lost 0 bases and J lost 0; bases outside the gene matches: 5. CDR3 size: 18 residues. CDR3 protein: CASSLAPRTSGSTDTQYF. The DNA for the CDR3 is TGTGCCAGCAGCTTAGCCCCCCGGACTAGCGGGAGCACAGATACGCAGTATTTT.

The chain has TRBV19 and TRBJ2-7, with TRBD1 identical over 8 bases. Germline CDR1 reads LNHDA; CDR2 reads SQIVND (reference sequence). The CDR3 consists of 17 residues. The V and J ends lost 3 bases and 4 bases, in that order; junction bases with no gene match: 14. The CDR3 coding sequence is TGTGCCAGTAGTATTGGGTTTGTGGGACAGGCACGTTACGAGCAGTACTTC. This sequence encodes CASSIGFVGQARYEQYF.

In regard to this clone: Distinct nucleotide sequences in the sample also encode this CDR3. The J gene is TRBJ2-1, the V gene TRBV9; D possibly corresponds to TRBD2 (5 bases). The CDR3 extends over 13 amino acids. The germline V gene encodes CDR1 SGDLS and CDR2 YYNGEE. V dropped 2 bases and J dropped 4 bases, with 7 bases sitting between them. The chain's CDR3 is CASSVGSYNEQFF. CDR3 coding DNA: TGTGCCAGCAGCGTTGGGAGTTACAATGAGCAGTTCTTC. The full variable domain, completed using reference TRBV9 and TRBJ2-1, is DSGVTQTPKHLITATGQRVTLRCSPRSGDLSVYWYQQSLDQGLQFLIQYYNGEERAKGNILERFSAQQFPDLHSELNLSSLELGDSALYFCASSVGSYNEQFFGPGTRLTVL.

The CDR3 spells CASSYGGDVFADTQYF. The CDR3 DNA reads as TGTGCCAGCAGTTACGGAGGGGACGTCTTCGCAGATACGCAGTATTTT. This chain links TRBV6-6 with TRBJ2-3, with a possible D match to TRBD2 (6 bases). V dropped 2 bases and J dropped 4 bases, with 16 bases sitting between them. CDR3 length equals 16 residues. From germline, CDR1 is MNHNY and CDR2 SVGAGI (reference sequence).

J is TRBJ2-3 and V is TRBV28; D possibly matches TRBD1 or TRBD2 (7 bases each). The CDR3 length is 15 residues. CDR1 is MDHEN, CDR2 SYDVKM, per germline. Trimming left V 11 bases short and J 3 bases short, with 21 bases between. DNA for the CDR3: TGTGCCTCCAGGGGGGAGCGGGAACAAACAGATACGCAGTATTTT. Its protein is CASRGEREQTDTQYF.

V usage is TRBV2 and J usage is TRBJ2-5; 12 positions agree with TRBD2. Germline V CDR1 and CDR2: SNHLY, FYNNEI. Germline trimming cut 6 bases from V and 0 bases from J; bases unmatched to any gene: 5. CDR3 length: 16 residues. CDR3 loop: CASSSRLAGDQETQYF. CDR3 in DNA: TGTGCCAGCAGCTCCCGACTAGCGGGAGACCAAGAGACCCAGTACTTC.